Below, 9 T cell receptor beta chains from the same sample are listed, as sequenced in a study of cytomegalovirus exposure and HLA in healthy donors. The study ran its PCR with 60 Vbeta and 13 Jbeta primers. Sequenced by immunoSEQ multiplex PCR; TCRdb stores in-frame clones only, minus some. The repertoire holds 140,000 or so clones, 75% to 90% seen once, with under 5% in the top ten. Sequenced sample: PBMCs. The receptors shown here come from a man between 35 and 55 years old in good health and CMV-seronegative.

This sequence joins TRBV5-1 and TRBJ1-1; 9 bases line up with TRBD1. V lost 3 bases, J lost 1 base, and 4 bases stayed unmatched. Germline CDR1 reads SGHRS; CDR2 reads YFSETQ. This CDR3 has 15 amino acids. The CDR3 DNA follows: TGCGCCAGCAGCTGGGGGACAGGGACGAACACTGAAGCTTTCTTT. Its protein product is CASSWGTGTNTEAFF.

CDR3 sequence: CASSPTTRDRGPLAKNIQYF. In DNA form, the CDR3 reads TGTGCCAGCAGTCCCACCACCCGGGACAGGGGGCCACTAGCCAAAAACATTCAGTACTTC. The rearrangement links TRBV27 to TRBJ2-4; 12 nucleotides align to TRBD1. Germline V gives CDR1 MNHEY, CDR2 SMNVEV (reference sequence). The junction had 14 bases not matched to a gene; V was cut back by 5 bases and J by 0 bases. CDR3 length: 20 residues.

This clone turned up a few times. CDR3 bases: TGTGCCAGCAGCCCCTCGGGACAGGGGGATTATGGCTACACCTTC. Translation gives CASSPSGQGDYGYTF. The rearrangement uses TRBV11-2 and TRBJ1-2; 11 bases are a match to TRBD1. The CDR3 is 15 residues long. Trimming removed 5 bases from V and 5 bases from J; junction bases left unmatched: 7. Germline CDR1 SGHAT, CDR2 FQNNGV.

This clone appeared a single time. The chain links TRBV6-5 to TRBJ2-7, with 10 bases identical to TRBD1. The germline gives CDR1 MNHEY, CDR2 SVGAGI. Losses at the gene ends were 5 bases for V and 5 bases for J; bases not matched to a gene: 3. This CDR3 is 13 amino acids long. Here the CDR3 reads CASSRTGGNEQYF. In DNA form, the CDR3 reads TGTGCCAGCAGTAGGACAGGGGGAAACGAGCAGTACTTC.

V and J are TRBV4-1 and TRBJ2-3; D perhaps matches TRBD1 (5 bases). V was trimmed by 5 bases and J by 2 bases, leaving 8 bases between them. Germline CDR1 reads MGHRA; CDR2 reads YSYEKL. The CDR3 consists of 13 residues. This chain's CDR3 is CASSWGATDTQYF. Here the CDR3 DNA reads TGCGCCAGCAGCTGGGGCGCCACAGATACGCAGTATTTT.

The chain uses TRBV5-5 and TRBJ1-5; D gene ambiguous. Trimming shortened V by 4 bases and J by 2 bases, and 16 bases separated the two germline ends. Per the germline V gene, CDR1 is SGHKS and CDR2 is YYEKEE (reference sequence). The CDR3 is 16 residues long. CDR3 sequence reads: CASSPLPRTGNQPQHF. In DNA form, the CDR3 reads TGTGCCAGCAGCCCCCTCCCTAGAACGGGCAATCAGCCCCAGCATTTT.

CDR3 bases: TGTGCCAGCAGCGCTGCGGGGGCCCCCAACGGGGAGCTGTTTTTT. Its translation: CASSAAGAPNGELFF. This chain connects TRBV9 to TRBJ2-2, with D tentatively TRBD2 (7 bases). Germline assignment: CDR1 SGDLS and CDR2 YYNGEE. Between the trimmed V and J ends, which lost 3 bases and 7 bases, there was a span of 16 bases. The CDR3 is 15 amino acids.

V gene TRBV7-2 combines with J gene TRBJ2-7, with 12 bases identical to TRBD1. Unmatched junction bases numbered 3, after V lost 4 bases and J lost 2 bases. This CDR3 is built from 15 residues. The germline CDR1 and CDR2 sequences are SGHTA and FQGNSA. The CDR3 coding sequence is TGTGCCAGCAGCTCAGGGACAGGGGGCCCCTACGAGCAGTACTTC. This codes for CASSSGTGGPYEQYF.

The V call is TRBV18, the J call TRBJ1-4; 9 bases are shared with TRBD1. This CDR3 is built from 14 residues. The V gene end was trimmed by 3 bases and the J gene end by 8 bases; junction bases not matched to a gene: 4. Germline loops: CDR1 KGHSH, CDR2 LQKENI. The CDR3 sequence is CASSPGTGQEKLFF. The DNA of the CDR3 is TGTGCCAGCTCACCCGGGACAGGGCAGGAAAAACTGTTTTTT.